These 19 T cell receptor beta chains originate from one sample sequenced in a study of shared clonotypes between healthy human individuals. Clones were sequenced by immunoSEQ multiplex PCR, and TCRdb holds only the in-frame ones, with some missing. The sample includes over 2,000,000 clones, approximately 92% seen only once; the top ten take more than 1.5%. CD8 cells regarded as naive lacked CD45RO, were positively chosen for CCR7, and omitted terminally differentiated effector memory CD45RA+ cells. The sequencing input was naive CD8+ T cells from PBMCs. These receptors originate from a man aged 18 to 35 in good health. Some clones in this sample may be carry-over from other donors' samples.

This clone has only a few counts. This CDR3 is CASSLAESYEQYF. CDR3 nucleotide sequence: TGTGCCAGCAGCTTAGCAGAATCCTACGAGCAGTACTTC. This chain links TRBV11-2 with TRBJ2-7, with D unresolved. Trimming cost V 1 base and J 1 base, with 5 bases left between them. This CDR3 has 13 amino acids. The germline CDR1 and CDR2 sequences are SGHAT and FQNNGV.

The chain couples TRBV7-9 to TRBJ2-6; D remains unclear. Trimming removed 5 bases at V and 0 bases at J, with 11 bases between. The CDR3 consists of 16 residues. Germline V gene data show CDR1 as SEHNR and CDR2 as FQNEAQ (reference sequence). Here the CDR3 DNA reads TGTGCCAGCAGCCCCTGGCCCGCCTCTGGGGCCAACGTCCTGACTTTC. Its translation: CASSPWPASGANVLTF. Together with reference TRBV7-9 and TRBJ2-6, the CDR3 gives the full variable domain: DTGVSQNPRHKITKRGQNVTFRCDPISEHNRLYWYRQTLGQGPEFLTYFQNEAQLEKSRLLSDRFSAERPKGSFSTLEIQRTEQGDSAMYLCASSPWPASGANVLTFGAGSRLTVL.

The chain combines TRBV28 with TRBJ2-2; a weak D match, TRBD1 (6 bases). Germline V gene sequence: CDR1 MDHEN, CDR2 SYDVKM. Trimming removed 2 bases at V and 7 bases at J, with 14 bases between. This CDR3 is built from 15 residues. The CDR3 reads CASSLIGGQGGELFF. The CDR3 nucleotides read TGTGCCAGCAGTTTAATAGGGGGACAAGGCGGGGAGCTGTTTTTT.

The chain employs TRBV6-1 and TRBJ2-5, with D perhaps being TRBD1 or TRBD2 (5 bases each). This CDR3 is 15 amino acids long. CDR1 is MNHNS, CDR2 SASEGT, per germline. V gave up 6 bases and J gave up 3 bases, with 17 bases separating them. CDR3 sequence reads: CASSTRDRSKETQYF. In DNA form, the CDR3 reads TGTGCCAGCAGCACCAGGGACCGCAGTAAAGAGACCCAGTACTTC.

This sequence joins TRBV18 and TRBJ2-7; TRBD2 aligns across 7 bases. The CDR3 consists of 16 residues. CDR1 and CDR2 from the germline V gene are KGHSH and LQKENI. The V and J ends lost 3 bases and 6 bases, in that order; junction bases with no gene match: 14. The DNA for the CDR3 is TGTGCCAGCTCACCTCCCTCGGCTGGCGGGAGCCCCGAGCAGTACTTC. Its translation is CASSPPSAGGSPEQYF.

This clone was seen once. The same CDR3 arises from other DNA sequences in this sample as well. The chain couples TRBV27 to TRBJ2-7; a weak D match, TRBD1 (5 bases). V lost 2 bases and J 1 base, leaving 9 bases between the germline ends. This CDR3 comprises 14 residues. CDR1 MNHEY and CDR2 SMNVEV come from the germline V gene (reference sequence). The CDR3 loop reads CASSLRQGSYEQYF. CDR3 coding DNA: TGTGCCAGCAGTTTACGGCAGGGATCCTACGAGCAGTACTTC.

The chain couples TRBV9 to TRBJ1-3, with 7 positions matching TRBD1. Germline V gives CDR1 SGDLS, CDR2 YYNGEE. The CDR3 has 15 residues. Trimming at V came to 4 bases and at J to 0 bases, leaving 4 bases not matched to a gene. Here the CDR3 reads CASSQGGGSGNTIYF. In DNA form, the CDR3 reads TGTGCCAGCAGCCAGGGGGGCGGCTCTGGAAACACCATATATTTT.

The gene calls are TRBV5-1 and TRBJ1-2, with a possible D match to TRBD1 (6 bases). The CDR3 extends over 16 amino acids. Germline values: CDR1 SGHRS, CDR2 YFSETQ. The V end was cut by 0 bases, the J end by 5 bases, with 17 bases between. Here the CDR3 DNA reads TGCGCCAGCAGCTTGGGTATTGGGGGCTTGACTTATGGCTACACCTTC. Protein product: CASSLGIGGLTYGYTF.

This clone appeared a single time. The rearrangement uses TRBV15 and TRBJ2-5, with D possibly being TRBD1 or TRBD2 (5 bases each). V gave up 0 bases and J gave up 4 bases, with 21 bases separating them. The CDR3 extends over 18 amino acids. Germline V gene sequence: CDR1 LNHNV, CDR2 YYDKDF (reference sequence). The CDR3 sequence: CATSREGVDYGPGETQYF. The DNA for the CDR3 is TGTGCCACCAGCAGAGAAGGGGTAGACTACGGACCGGGAGAGACCCAGTACTTC.

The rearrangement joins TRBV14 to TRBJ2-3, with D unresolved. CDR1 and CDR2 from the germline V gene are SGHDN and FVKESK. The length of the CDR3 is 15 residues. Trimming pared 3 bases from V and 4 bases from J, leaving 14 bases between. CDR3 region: CASSQGEAPSDTQYF. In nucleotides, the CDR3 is TGTGCCAGCAGCCAGGGCGAGGCCCCATCAGATACGCAGTATTTT.

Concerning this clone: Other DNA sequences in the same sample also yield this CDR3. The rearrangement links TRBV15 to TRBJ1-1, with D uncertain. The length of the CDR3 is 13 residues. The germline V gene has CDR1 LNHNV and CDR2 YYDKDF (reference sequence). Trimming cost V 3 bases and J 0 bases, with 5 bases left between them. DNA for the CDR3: TGTGCCACCAGCAGGGCAGTGAACACTGAAGCTTTCTTT. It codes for CATSRAVNTEAFF.

The CDR3 coding sequence is TGCGCCAGCAGCCAAGATCAAGGGGGAAGGAATGAGCAGTTCTTC. Its translation is CASSQDQGGRNEQFF. The chain recombines TRBV4-3 with TRBJ2-1; maybe TRBD1 (6 bases). The germline V and J ends were trimmed by 0 bases and 7 bases, with 13 bases remaining between them. Germline assignment: CDR1 LGHNA and CDR2 YSLEER. This CDR3 spans 15 amino acids.

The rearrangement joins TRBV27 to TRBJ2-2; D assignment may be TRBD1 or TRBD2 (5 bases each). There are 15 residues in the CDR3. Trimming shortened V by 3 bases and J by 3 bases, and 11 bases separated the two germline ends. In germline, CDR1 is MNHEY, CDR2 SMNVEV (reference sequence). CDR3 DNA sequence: TGTGCCAGCAGTTTGGGGGTTATGGACACCGGGGAGCTGTTTTTT. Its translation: CASSLGVMDTGELFF.

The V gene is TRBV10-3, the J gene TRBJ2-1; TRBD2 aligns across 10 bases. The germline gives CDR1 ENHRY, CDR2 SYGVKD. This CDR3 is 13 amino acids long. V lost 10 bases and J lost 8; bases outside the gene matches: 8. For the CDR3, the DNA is TGTGCCACCGAAGCGGGAGGGATGGATGAGCAGTTCTTC. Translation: CATEAGGMDEQFF.

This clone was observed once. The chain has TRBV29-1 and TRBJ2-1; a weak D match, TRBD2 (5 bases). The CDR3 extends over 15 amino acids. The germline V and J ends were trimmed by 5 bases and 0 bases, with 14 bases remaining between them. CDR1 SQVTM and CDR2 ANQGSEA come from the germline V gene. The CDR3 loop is CSVHRQRSSYNEQFF. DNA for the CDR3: TGCAGCGTTCATCGGCAGCGGAGCTCCTACAATGAGCAGTTCTTC.

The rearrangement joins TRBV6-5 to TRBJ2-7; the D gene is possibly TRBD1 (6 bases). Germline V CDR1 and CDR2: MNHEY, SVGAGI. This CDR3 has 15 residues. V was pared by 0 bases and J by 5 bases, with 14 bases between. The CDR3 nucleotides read TGTGCCAGCAGTTACTCGACCCTTGGGGGCAACGAGCAGTACTTC. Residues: CASSYSTLGGNEQYF.

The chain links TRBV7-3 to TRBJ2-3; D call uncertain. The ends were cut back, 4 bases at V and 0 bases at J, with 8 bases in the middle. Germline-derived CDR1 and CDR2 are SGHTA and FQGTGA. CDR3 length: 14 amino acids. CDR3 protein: CASSSDASTDTQYF. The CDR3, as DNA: TGTGCCAGCAGCTCAGACGCTAGCACAGATACGCAGTATTTT.

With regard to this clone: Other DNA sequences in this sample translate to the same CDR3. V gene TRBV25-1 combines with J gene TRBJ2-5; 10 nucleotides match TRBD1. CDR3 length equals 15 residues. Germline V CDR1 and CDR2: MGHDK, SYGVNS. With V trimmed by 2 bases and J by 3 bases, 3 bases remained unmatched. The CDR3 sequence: CASSEVGQGEETQYF. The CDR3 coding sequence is TGTGCCAGCAGTGAAGTAGGACAGGGGGAAGAGACCCAGTACTTC.

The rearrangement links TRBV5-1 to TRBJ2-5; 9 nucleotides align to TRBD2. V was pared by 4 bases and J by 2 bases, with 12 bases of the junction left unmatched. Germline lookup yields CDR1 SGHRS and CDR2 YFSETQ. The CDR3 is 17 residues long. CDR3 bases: TGCGCCAGCAGCCTATATGGGTCTAGCGGGGTTCAAGAGACCCAGTACTTC. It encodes CASSLYGSSGVQETQYF.